Below, 17 T cell receptor beta chains from the same sample are listed, as sequenced in a study of T cells in localized non-small cell lung cancer. The protocol was immunoSEQ multiplex PCR, while the TCRdb copy is restricted to in-frame clones and leaves out a portion. The table shows about 26,000 clones, with approximately 85% occurring only once. The source material was peripheral blood, sampled before any cancer treatment. All receptors derive from a woman aged 35 to 70 with stage I lung adenocarcinoma.

The chain is built from TRBV6-1 and TRBJ2-3, with no clear D. Trimming pared 5 bases from V and 1 base from J, leaving 4 bases between. Germline V gives CDR1 MNHNS, CDR2 SASEGT. This CDR3 has 12 residues. The CDR3 here is CASSWGTDTQYF. The CDR3 coding sequence is TGTGCCAGCAGTTGGGGCACAGATACGCAGTATTTT.

CDR3 bases: TGTGCCAGCTCACTACGCCGGGACAGATCCTACGAGCAGTACTTC. The encoded protein is CASSLRRDRSYEQYF. V is TRBV18 and J is TRBJ2-7, with 7 bases aligning to TRBD1. Germline V gene lookup returns CDR1 KGHSH and CDR2 LQKENI. After removal of 4 bases from V and 1 base from J, the junction contained 7 bases not matched to a gene. The CDR3 length is 15 residues.

CDR3 sequence: CASSADRTDTQYF. The CDR3 DNA is TGTGCCAGCAGTGCCGACCGCACAGATACGCAGTATTTT. The rearrangement uses TRBV2 and TRBJ2-3; D is ambiguous. This CDR3 region has 13 residues. V lost 4 bases and J lost 1, with 6 bases in between. CDR1 and CDR2 (germline): SNHLY, FYNNEI.

As regards this clone: Different DNA sequences within this sample yield the same CDR3. This chain connects TRBV10-1 to TRBJ1-6; a possible D gene is TRBD1 (5 bases). The germline CDR1 and CDR2 sequences are WNHNN and SYGVQD (reference sequence). The CDR3 spans 13 residues. V lost 7 bases and J 8 bases, leaving 12 bases between the germline ends. Written as DNA, the CDR3 is TGCGCCAGCAAACGGGACCGGGATTCACCCCTCCACTTT. This translates into CASKRDRDSPLHF.

This clone was counted once. The chain has TRBV6-6 and TRBJ1-5; D uncertain. CDR3 length: 16 residues. V lost 2 bases, J lost 3 bases, and 14 bases lay in between. From germline, CDR1 is MNHNY and CDR2 SVGAGI (reference sequence). Here the CDR3 reads CASSYRNRGTNQPQHF. DNA for the CDR3: TGTGCCAGCAGTTACCGCAACCGGGGAACCAATCAGCCCCAGCATTTT.

This clone came up once. J is TRBJ2-1 and V is TRBV4-1; tentative D call: TRBD1 (5 bases). In germline, CDR1 is MGHRA, CDR2 YSYEKL. Trimming pared 2 bases from V and 3 bases from J, leaving 14 bases between. The CDR3 spans 16 residues. The CDR3 DNA sequence: TGCGCCAGCAGCCAACCGCTACAGGTGATCTACAATGAGCAGTTCTTC. As protein: CASSQPLQVIYNEQFF.

The chain has TRBV7-2 and TRBJ2-3, with D uncertain. The CDR3 loop spans 13 amino acids. Per germline, CDR1 SGHTA and CDR2 FQGNSA. With 6 bases removed from V and 2 bases from J, the gap between germline ends came to 9 bases. CDR3 sequence (DNA): TGTGCCAGCAGTCCGTTCTTCACAGATACGCAGTATTTT. Translating it yields CASSPFFTDTQYF. The full variable domain, with the rest looked up from reference TRBV7-2 and TRBJ2-3, is GAGVSQSPSNKVTEKGKDVELRCDPISGHTALYWYRQSLGQGLEFLIYFQGNSAPDKSGLPSDRFSAERTGGSVSTLTIQRTQQEDSAVYLCASSPFFTDTQYFGPGTRLTVL.

Only one count was recorded for this clone. The chain uses TRBV5-8 and TRBJ2-3; 12 bases fit TRBD2. V gave up 3 bases and J gave up 2 bases; unmatched junction bases: 4. From germline, CDR1 is SGHTS and CDR2 YDEGEE. This CDR3 is 16 amino acids long. CDR3 nucleotides: TGTGCCAGCAGCTCCGGGACTAGCGGGCCCACAGATACGCAGTATTTT. Translation: CASSSGTSGPTDTQYF.

This rearrangement joins TRBV9 to TRBJ2-1; 8 bases line up with TRBD2. J gave up 10 bases and V 2 bases, and 11 bases lay outside the gene matches. This CDR3 is 15 amino acids long. From germline, CDR1 is SGDLS and CDR2 YYNGEE. As DNA, the CDR3 is TGTGCCAGCAGCGTTTCCATTTACGGGGGGGAAGAGCAGTTCTTC. Translated, it gives CASSVSIYGGEEQFF. Looking up the rest from reference TRBV9 and TRBJ2-1 gives the full variable domain: DSGVTQTPKHLITATGQRVTLRCSPRSGDLSVYWYQQSLDQGLQFLIQYYNGEERAKGNILERFSAQQFPDLHSELNLSSLELGDSALYFCASSVSIYGGEEQFFGPGTRLTVL.

CDR3 bases: TGTGCCAGCTCACCTGGGACAGGGAGGGATTCTGAAGCTTTCTTT. Amino acid sequence: CASSPGTGRDSEAFF. This sequence joins TRBV18 and TRBJ1-1; TRBD1 matches at 9 bases. Germline V CDR1 and CDR2: KGHSH, LQKENI. This CDR3 is built from 15 residues. J lost 6 bases, V lost 3 bases, and 8 bases had no gene match.

The chain couples TRBV29-1 to TRBJ2-5; perhaps TRBD2 as D (6 bases). CDR3 length: 12 amino acids. The V gene lost 7 bases and the J gene lost 2 bases, with 11 bases spanning the gap. Germline values: CDR1 SQVTM, CDR2 ANQGSEA. The CDR3: CSATGLQETQYF. The CDR3 DNA reads TGCAGCGCAACGGGACTGCAAGAGACCCAGTACTTC.

V and J are TRBV15 and TRBJ2-7; D remains unclear. This CDR3 is 15 amino acids long. Between the trimmed V and J ends, which lost 5 bases and 0 bases, there was a span of 14 bases. CDR1 is LNHNV, CDR2 YYDKDF, per germline (reference sequence). This CDR3 is CATSFLKGYSYEQYF. CDR3 sequence (DNA): TGTGCCACCAGCTTCCTGAAGGGTTACTCCTACGAGCAGTACTTC.

The rearrangement uses TRBV9 and TRBJ1-1; TRBD1 might be the D (5 bases). The CDR3 runs to 13 residues. Germline CDR1 and CDR2: SGDLS and YYNGEE. The V gene lost 1 base and the J gene lost 5 bases, with 9 bases spanning the gap. CDR3 DNA: TGTGCCAGCAGCGTAACGGAGGGGACTGAAGCTTTCTTT. It specifies CASSVTEGTEAFF.

The rearrangement uses TRBV27 and TRBJ2-2, with 7 bases fitting TRBD1. The CDR3 consists of 16 residues. Germline trimming cut 0 bases from V and 6 bases from J; bases unmatched to any gene: 7. The germline V gene encodes CDR1 MNHEY and CDR2 SMNVEV (reference sequence). CDR3 DNA: TGTGCCAGCAGTTTATCGTCTACAGGGGTGGCCGGGGAGCTGTTTTTT. Its protein is CASSLSSTGVAGELFF.

The rearrangement joins TRBV2 to TRBJ1-2; D possibly corresponds to TRBD1 (5 bases). The germline V and J ends were trimmed by 7 bases and 7 bases, with 16 bases remaining between them. Germline V gene data show CDR1 as SNHLY and CDR2 as FYNNEI. The CDR3 sequence is 13 residues long. The CDR3 region is CASNTGGFSGYTF. As DNA, the CDR3 is TGTGCCAGCAACACAGGAGGATTCAGTGGCTACACCTTC.

The V call is TRBV19, the J call TRBJ1-6, with 7 bases aligning to TRBD1. CDR3 length: 14 amino acids. V lost 7 bases to trimming and J lost 10 bases; unmatched junction nucleotides: 10. CDR1 and CDR2 (germline): LNHDA, SQIVND (reference sequence). The CDR3 loop is CASKSEGAFSPLHF. The CDR3 nucleotides are TGTGCCAGTAAGTCTGAGGGGGCCTTCTCACCCCTCCACTTT.

A remark on this clone: Additional DNA sequences in this sample encode the identical CDR3. This chain links TRBV5-6 with TRBJ1-1; D uncertain. CDR3 length: 11 residues. The V gene's germline CDR1 is SGHDT and CDR2 YYEEEE. V lost 1 base and J 7 bases, leaving 5 bases between the germline ends. Here the CDR3 reads CASSLRLEAFF. CDR3 coding DNA: TGTGCCAGCAGCTTGAGGCTTGAAGCTTTCTTT.